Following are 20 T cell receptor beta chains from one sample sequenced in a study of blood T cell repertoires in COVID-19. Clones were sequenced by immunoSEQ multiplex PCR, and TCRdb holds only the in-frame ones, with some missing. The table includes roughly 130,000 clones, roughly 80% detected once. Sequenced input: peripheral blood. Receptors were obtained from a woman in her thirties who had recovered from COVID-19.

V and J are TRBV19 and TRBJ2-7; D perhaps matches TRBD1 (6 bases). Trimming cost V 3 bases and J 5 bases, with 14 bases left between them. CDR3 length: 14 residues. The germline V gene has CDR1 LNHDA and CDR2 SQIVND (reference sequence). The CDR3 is CASSMTGLTHEQYF. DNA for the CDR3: TGTGCCAGTAGTATGACAGGACTCACTCACGAGCAGTACTTC.

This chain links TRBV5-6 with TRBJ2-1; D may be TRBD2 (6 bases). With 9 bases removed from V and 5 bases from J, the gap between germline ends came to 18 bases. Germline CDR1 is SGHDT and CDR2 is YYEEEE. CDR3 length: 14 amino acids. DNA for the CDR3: TGTGCCACTCGCTCCGGGACTTATCACAATGAGCAGTTCTTC. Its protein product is CATRSGTYHNEQFF.

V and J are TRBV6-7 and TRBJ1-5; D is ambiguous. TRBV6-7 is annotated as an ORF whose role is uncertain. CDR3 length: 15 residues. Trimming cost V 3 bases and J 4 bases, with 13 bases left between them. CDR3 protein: CASSYSGPLNQPQHF. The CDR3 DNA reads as TGTGCCAGCAGTTATTCAGGCCCCCTTAATCAGCCCCAGCATTTT.

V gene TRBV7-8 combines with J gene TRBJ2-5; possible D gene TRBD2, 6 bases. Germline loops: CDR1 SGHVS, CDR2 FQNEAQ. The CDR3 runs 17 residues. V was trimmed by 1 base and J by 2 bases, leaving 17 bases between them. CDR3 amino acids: CASSLVSGRLVQETQYF. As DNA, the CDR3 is TGTGCCAGCAGCTTAGTTTCGGGACGACTAGTACAAGAGACCCAGTACTTC.

CDR3 protein: CASSVQIPPLHF. CDR3 sequence (DNA): TGTGCCAGCAGTGTACAGATTCCACCCCTCCACTTT. V usage is TRBV2 and J usage is TRBJ1-6; no clear D gene. Germline V CDR1 and CDR2: SNHLY, FYNNEI. V lost 4 bases and J 11 bases, leaving 9 bases between the germline ends. The CDR3 sequence is 12 residues long.

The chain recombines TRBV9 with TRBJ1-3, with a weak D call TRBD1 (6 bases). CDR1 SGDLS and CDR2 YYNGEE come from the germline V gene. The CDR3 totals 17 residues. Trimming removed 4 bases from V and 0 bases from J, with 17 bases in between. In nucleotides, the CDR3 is TGTGCCAGCAGCTCTATACAGGGTTCCATCTCTGGAAACACCATATATTTT. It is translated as CASSSIQGSISGNTIYF.

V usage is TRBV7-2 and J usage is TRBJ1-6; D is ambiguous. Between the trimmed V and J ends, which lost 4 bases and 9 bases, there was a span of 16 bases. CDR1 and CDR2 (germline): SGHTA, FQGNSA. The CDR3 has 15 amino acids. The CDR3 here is CASSSSFTAGSPLHF. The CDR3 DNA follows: TGTGCCAGCAGCTCCTCATTCACCGCCGGTTCACCCCTCCACTTT.

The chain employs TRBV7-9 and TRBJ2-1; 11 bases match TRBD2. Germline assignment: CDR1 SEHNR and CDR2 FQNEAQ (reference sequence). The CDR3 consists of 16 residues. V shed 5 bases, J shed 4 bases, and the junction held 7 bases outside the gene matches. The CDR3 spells CASSRKLAGGYNEQFF. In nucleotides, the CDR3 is TGTGCCAGCAGCCGGAAGCTAGCGGGAGGATACAATGAGCAGTTCTTC.

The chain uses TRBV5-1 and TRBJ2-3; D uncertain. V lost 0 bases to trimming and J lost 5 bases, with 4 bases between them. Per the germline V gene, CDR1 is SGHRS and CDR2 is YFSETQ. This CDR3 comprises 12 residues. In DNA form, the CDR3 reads TGCGCCAGCAGCTTGGATAGAGATACGCAGTATTTT. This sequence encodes CASSLDRDTQYF.

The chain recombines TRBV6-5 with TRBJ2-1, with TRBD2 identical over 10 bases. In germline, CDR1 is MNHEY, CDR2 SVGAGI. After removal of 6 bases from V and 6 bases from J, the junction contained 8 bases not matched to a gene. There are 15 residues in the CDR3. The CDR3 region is CASRSLAGALNEQFF. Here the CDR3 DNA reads TGTGCCAGCAGGAGCCTAGCGGGAGCCCTCAATGAGCAGTTCTTC.

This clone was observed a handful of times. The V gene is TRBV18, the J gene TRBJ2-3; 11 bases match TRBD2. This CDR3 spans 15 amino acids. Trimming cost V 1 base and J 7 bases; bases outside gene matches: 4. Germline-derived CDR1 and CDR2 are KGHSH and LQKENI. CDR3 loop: CASSPRASGGNTQYF. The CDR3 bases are TGTGCCAGCTCACCACGGGCTAGCGGGGGGAATACGCAGTATTTT.

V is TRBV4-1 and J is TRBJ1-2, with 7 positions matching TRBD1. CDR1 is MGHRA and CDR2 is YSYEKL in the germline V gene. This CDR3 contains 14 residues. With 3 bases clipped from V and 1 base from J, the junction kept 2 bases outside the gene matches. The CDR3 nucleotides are TGCGCCAGCAGCCAGTACAGGGGTAACTATGGCTACACCTTC. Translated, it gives CASSQYRGNYGYTF.

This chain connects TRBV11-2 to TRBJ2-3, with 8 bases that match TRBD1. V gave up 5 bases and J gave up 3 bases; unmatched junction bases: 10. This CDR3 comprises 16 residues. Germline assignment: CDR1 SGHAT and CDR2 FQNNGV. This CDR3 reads CASSADAGGRTDTQYF. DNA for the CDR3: TGTGCCAGCAGCGCCGACGCAGGGGGCCGTACAGATACGCAGTATTTT.

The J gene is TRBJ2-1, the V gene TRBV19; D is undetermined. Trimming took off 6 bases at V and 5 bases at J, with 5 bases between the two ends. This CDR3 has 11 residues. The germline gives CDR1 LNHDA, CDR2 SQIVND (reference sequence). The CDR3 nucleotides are TGTGCCAGTAGCTTTCACAATGAGCAGTTCTTC. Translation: CASSFHNEQFF.

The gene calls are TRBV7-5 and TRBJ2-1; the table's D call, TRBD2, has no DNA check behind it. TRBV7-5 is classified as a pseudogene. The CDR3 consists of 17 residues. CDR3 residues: CARKTPRRTSSCHEQFF. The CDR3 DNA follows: TGTGCCAGAAAGACCCCTAGGCGGACTAGTAGTTGCCATGAGCAGTTCTTC.

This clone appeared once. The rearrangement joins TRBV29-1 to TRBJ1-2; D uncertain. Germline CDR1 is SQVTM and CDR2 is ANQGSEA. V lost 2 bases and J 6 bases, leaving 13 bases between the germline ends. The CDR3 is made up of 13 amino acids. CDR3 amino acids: CSVELPGVNGYTF. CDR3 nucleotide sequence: TGCAGCGTTGAATTACCCGGGGTCAATGGCTACACCTTC.

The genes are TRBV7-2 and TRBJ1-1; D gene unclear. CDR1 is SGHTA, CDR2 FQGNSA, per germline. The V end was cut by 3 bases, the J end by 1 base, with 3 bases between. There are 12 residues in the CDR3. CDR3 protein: CASSFSNTEAFF. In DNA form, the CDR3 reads TGTGCCAGCAGCTTCTCGAACACTGAAGCTTTCTTT.

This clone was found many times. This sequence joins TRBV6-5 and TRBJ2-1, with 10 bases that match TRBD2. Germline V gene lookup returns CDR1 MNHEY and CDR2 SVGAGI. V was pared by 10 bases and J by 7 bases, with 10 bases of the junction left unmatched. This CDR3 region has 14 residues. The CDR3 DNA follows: TGTGCCATCGGACTAGCGGACGGAGGGAATGAGCAGTTCTTC. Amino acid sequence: CAIGLADGGNEQFF.

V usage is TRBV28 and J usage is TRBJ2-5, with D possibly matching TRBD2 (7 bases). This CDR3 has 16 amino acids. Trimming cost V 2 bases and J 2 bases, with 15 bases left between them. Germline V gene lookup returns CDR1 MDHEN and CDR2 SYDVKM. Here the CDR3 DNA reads TGTGCCAGCAGTTTAGGGGGGGCCGGTCATCAAGAGACCCAGTACTTC. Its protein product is CASSLGGAGHQETQYF.

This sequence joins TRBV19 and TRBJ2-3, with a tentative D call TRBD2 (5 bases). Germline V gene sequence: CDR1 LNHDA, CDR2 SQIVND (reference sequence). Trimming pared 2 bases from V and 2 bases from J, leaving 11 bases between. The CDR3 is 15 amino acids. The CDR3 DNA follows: TGTGCCAGTAGTATAAGGAGGCCCAACACAGATACGCAGTATTTT. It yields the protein CASSIRRPNTDTQYF.